The entry that follows covers one T cell receptor beta chain sequence. As yet, its antigen is unknown. A J-beta primer mix and a sample-barcoded 5' primer were used in a second PCR of about 6 to 12 cycles. Each sample yielded at least 3 million CDR3-containing paired-end reads. TCRdb analysed the 5' RACE reads with MiXCR anew, one entry per CDR3 protein. The sample lists roughly 800,000 distinct CDR3 sequences, 55% to 70% seen once, with approximately 23% in the top ten. The V end was cut by 5 bases, the J end by 9 bases, with 11 bases between. The CDR3 contains 12 residues. Germline CDR1 is SGHTA and CDR2 is FQGNSA. This entry is derived from a study of blood T cells in healthy people across ages. General study findings and limits: The unknown donor CMV status may have confounded expanded clonotype changes.

The clonotype was recovered from a man aged 30 to 45 in good health. The rearrangement links TRBV7-2 to TRBJ2-4; TRBD2 is a possible D gene (5 bases). The sample comprised blood. CDR3 in DNA: TGTGCCAGCAGCCAGTTGAGCGGCATTCAGTACTTC. Protein: CASSQLSGIQYF.